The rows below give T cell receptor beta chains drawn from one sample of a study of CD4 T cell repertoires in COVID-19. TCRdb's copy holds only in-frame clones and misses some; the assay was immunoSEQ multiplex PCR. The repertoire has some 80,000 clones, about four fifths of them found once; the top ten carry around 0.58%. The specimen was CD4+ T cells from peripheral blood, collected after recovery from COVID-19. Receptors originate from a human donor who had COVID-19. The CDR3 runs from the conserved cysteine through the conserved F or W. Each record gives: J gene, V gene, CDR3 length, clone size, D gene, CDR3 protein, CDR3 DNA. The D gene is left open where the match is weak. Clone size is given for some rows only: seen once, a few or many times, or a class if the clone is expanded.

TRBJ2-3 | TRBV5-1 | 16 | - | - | CASSLGLDSSTDTQYF | TGCGCCAGCAGCTTGGGACTAGACTCTAGCACAGATACGCAGTATTTT
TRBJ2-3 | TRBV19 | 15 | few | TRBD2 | CASSPPGLAGATQYF | TGTGCCAGTAGTCCCCCGGGACTAGCGGGGGCTACGCAGTATTTT
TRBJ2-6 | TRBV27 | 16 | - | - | CASSFARGSGANVLTF | TGTGCCAGCAGTTTCGCCCGGGGCTCTGGGGCCAACGTCCTGACTTTC
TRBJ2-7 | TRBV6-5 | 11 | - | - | CATGLAYEQYF | TGTGCCACCGGGCTCGCCTACGAGCAGTACTTC
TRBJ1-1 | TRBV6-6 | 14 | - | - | CATCGQQVNTEAFF | TGTGCCACGTGCGGGCAGCAAGTCAACACTGAAGCTTTCTTT
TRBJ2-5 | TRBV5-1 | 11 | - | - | CASSAQETQYF | TGCGCCAGCAGCGCCCAAGAGACCCAGTACTTC
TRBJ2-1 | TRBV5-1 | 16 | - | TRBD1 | CASSLTPGTGGNEQFF | TGCGCCAGCAGCTTGACGCCCGGGACAGGGGGCAATGAGCAGTTCTTC
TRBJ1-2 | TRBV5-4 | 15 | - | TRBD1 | CASSPTGRTNYGYTF | TGTGCCAGCAGCCCGACAGGGCGAACTAACTATGGCTACACCTTC
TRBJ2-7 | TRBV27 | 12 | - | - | CASSLSSYEQYF | TGTGCCAGCAGTTTATCGTCCTACGAGCAGTACTTC
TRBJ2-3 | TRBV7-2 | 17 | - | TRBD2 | CASSLRVAGTSTDTQYF | TGTGCCAGCAGCTTAAGGGTAGCGGGGACTAGCACAGATACGCAGTATTTT
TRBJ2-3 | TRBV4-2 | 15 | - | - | CASSQEVASTDTQYF | TGTGCCAGCAGCCAAGAAGTCGCGAGCACAGATACGCAGTATTTT
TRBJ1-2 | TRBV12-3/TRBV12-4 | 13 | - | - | CASSFEGRNGYTF | TGTGCCAGCAGTTTCGAGGGAAGAAATGGCTACACCTTC
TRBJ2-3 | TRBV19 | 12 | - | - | CATTDYTDTQYF | TGTGCCACCACGGACTACACAGATACGCAGTATTTT
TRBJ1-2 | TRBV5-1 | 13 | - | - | CASSFPGQNGYTF | TGCGCCAGCAGCTTCCCGGGACAAAATGGCTACACCTTC
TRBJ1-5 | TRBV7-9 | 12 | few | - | CASQGDNQPQHF | TGTGCGAGCCAGGGTGACAATCAGCCCCAGCATTTT
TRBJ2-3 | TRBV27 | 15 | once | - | CASAAWGGIADTQYF | TGTGCCAGTGCGGCGTGGGGCGGGATAGCAGATACGCAGTATTTT
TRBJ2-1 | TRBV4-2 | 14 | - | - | CASSQELASNEQFF | TGTGCCAGCAGCCAAGAATTAGCGTCTAATGAGCAGTTCTTC
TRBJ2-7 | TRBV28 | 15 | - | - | CASGGQERGKYEQYF | TGTGCCAGCGGGGGCCAAGAACGAGGAAAATACGAGCAGTACTTC
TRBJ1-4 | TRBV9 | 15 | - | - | CASSKPGPGNEKLFF | TGTGCCAGCAGCAAGCCGGGCCCGGGGAATGAAAAACTGTTTTTT
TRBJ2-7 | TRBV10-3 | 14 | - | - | CAIRGTQHSYEQYF | TGTGCCATCAGGGGGACACAACACTCCTACGAGCAGTACTTC
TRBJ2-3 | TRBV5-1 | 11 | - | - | CASKGTDTQYF | TGCGCCAGCAAGGGAACAGATACGCAGTATTTT
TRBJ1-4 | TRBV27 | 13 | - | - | CASSLTGKEKLFF | TGTGCCAGCAGTTTGACAGGAAAAGAAAAACTGTTTTTT
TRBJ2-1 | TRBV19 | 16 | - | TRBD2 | CASSIYASGGYNEQFF | TGTGCCAGTAGTATATATGCTAGCGGGGGGTACAATGAGCAGTTCTTC
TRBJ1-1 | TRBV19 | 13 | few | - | CASSLQGKTEAFF | TGTGCCAGTAGTTTACAGGGAAAAACTGAAGCTTTCTTT
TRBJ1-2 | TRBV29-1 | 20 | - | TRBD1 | CSVSPWGGTGALQANYGYTF | TGCAGCGTGTCCCCCTGGGGCGGGACAGGGGCCCTCCAAGCTAACTATGGCTACACCTTC
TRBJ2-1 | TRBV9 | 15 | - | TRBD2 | CASSASSGVRNEQFF | TGTGCCAGCAGCGCTTCTAGCGGGGTCAGAAATGAGCAGTTCTTC
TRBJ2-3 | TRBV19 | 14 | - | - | CASTESGSTDTQYF | TGTGCCAGTACGGAGAGCGGGAGCACAGATACGCAGTATTTT
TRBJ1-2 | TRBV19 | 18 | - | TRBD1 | CASSTPPQGAARASGYTF | TGTGCCAGTAGTACCCCCCCACAGGGGGCTGCTAGGGCGAGTGGCTACACCTTC
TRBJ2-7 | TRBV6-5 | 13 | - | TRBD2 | CASNPSGGNEQYF | TGTGCCAGCAATCCTAGCGGGGGCAACGAGCAGTACTTC
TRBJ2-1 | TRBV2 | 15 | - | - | CASRTGLAPYNEQFF | TGTGCCAGCAGGACGGGACTGGCCCCCTACAATGAGCAGTTCTTC
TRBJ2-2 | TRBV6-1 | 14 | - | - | CASSEGGAPGELFF | TGTGCCAGCAGTGAGGGCGGGGCGCCCGGGGAGCTGTTTTTT
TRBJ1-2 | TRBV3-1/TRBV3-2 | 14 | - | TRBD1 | CASSQGGDRFGYTF | TGTGCCAGCAGCCAAGGGGGGGACAGGTTTGGCTACACCTTC
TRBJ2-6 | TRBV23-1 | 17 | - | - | CASPRRDPTLGTNVLTF | TGCGCCAGCCCCCGTCGAGACCCCACTCTGGGGACCAACGTCCTGACTTTC
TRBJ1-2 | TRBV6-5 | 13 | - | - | CASGHGAGDGYTF | TGTGCCAGCGGTCACGGGGCCGGGGATGGCTACACCTTC
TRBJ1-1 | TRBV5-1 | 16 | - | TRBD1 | CASSFGQGGLGTEAFF | TGCGCCAGCAGCTTCGGGCAGGGGGGACTAGGGACTGAAGCTTTCTTT
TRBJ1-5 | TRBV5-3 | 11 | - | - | CARSANQPQHF | TGTGCCAGAAGCGCAAATCAGCCCCAGCATTTT
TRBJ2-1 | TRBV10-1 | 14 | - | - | CASGGTTDTGEQFF | TGCGCCAGCGGGGGGACCACAGATACTGGTGAGCAGTTCTTC
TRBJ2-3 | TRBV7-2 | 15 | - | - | CASGNGVPGTDTQYF | TGTGCCAGCGGGAATGGGGTGCCCGGCACAGATACGCAGTATTTT
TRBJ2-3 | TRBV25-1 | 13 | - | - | CASSSQGTDTQYF | TGTGCCAGCAGTTCACAGGGTACAGATACGCAGTATTTT
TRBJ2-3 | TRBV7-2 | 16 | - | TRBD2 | CASSPSRAGGQDTQYF | TGTGCCAGCAGTCCCTCCCGGGCGGGAGGGCAAGATACGCAGTATTTT
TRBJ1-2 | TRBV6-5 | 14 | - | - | CASSYGRGTYGYTF | TGTGCCAGCAGTTACGGGCGGGGTACCTATGGCTACACCTTC
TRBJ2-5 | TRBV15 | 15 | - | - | CATSREARTQETQYF | TGTGCCACCAGCAGAGAGGCCCGGACCCAAGAGACCCAGTACTTC
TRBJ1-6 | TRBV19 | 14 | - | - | CASSTAQVRSPLHF | TGTGCCAGCTCGACGGCCCAGGTGCGTTCACCCCTCCACTTT
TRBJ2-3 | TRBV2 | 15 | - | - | CASSAHRVGAGTQYF | TGTGCCAGCAGCGCCCACAGGGTGGGGGCGGGGACGCAGTATTTT
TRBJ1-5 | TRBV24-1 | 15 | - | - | CATISGGTHNQPQHF | TGTGCCACCATCAGCGGAGGGACGCACAATCAGCCCCAGCATTTT
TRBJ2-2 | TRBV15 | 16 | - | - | CATSRRTGALKGELFF | TGTGCCACCAGCAGGCGGACCGGGGCCTTAAAGGGGGAGCTGTTTTTT
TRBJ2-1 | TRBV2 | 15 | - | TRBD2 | CASSFSGGAYNEQFF | TGTGCCAGCAGTTTTAGCGGGGGGGCTTACAATGAGCAGTTCTTC
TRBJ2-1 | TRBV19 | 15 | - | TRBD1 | CASSTMGQVGIEQFF | TGTGCCAGTAGTACTATGGGACAGGTCGGAATTGAGCAGTTCTTC
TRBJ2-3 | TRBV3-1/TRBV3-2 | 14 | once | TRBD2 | CASSQWGGADTQYF | TGTGCCAGCAGCCAATGGGGGGGGGCAGATACGCAGTATTTT
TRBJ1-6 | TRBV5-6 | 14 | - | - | CASSLDRVKSPLHF | TGTGCCAGCAGCTTGGACAGGGTAAAGTCACCCCTCCACTTT
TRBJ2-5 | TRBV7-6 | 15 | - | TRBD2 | CASSQPSGGYETQYF | TGTGCCAGCAGCCAGCCCAGCGGGGGGTATGAGACCCAGTACTTC
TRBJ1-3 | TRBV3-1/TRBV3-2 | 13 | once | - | CASSQGPSNTIYF | TGTGCCAGCAGCCAGGGGCCGAGCAACACCATATATTTT
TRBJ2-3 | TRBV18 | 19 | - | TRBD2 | CASSPPRDRLGGGSDTQYF | TGTGCCAGCTCACCTCCTCGGGACCGCCTGGGCGGGGGATCAGATACGCAGTATTTT
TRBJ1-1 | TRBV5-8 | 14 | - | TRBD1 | CASVPGGRNTEAFF | TGTGCCAGCGTCCCAGGGGGCCGGAATACTGAAGCTTTCTTT
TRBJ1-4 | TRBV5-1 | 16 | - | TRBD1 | CASSEGTGGGYEKLFF | TGCGCCAGCAGCGAAGGGACAGGGGGCGGTTATGAAAAACTGTTTTTT
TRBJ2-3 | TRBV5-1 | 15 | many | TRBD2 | CASSRTSGSTDTQYF | TGCGCCAGCAGCCGGACTAGCGGAAGCACAGATACGCAGTATTTT
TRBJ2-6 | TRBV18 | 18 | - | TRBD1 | CASSPQGAGLSGANVLTF | TGTGCCAGCTCACCCCAGGGGGCAGGCTTATCTGGGGCCAACGTCCTGACTTTC